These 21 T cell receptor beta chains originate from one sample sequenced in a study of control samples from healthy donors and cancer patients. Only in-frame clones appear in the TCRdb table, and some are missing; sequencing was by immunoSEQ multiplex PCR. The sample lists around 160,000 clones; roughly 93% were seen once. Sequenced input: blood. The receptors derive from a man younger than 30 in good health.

The CDR3: CASSLAMADTQYF. The CDR3 region has the DNA TGCGCCAGCAGCTTGGCGATGGCAGATACGCAGTATTTT. V and J are TRBV5-1 and TRBJ2-3, with unresolved D. Trimming shortened V by 0 bases and J by 4 bases, and 6 bases separated the two germline ends. Germline V gene lookup returns CDR1 SGHRS and CDR2 YFSETQ. The CDR3 sequence is 13 residues long.

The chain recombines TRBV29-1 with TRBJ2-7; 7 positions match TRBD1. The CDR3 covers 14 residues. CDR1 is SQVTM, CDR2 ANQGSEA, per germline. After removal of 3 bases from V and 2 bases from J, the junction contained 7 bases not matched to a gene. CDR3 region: CSVEWDSTPYEQYF. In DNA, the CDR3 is TGCAGCGTTGAGTGGGACAGTACCCCCTACGAGCAGTACTTC.

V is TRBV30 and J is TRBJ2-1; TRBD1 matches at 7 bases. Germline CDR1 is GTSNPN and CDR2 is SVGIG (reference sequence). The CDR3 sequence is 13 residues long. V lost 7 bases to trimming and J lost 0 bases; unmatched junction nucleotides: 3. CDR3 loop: CASGTASYNEQFF. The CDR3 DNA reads TGTGCCTCGGGGACAGCCTCCTACAATGAGCAGTTCTTC.

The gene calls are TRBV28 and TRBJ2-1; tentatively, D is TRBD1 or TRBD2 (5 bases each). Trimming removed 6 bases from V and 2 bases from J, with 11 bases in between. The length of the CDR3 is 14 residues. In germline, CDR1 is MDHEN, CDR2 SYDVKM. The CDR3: CASRRRDPYNEQFF. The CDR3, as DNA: TGTGCCAGCAGACGCAGGGACCCCTACAATGAGCAGTTCTTC.

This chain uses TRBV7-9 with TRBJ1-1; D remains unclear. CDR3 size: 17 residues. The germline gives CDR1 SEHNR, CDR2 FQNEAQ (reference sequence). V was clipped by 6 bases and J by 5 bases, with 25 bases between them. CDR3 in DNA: TGTGCCAGCAGTCGTGAACAGACGACAAGGGCGGTGACTGAAGCTTTCTTT. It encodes CASSREQTTRAVTEAFF.

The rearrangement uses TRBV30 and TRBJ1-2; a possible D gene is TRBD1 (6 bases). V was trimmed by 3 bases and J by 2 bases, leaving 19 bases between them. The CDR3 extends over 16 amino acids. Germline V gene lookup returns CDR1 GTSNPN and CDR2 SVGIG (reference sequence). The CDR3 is CAWRGLGTPTNYGYTF. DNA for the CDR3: TGTGCCTGGAGGGGACTCGGGACACCCACCAACTATGGCTACACCTTC.

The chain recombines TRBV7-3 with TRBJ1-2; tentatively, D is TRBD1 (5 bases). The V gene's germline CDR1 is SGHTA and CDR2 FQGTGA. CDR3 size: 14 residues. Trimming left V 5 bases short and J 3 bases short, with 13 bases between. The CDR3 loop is CASSLHGGDYGYTF. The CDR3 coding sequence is TGTGCCAGCAGCCTACATGGAGGGGACTATGGCTACACCTTC. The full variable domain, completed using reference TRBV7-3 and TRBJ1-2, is GAGVSQTPSNKVTEKGKYVELRCDPISGHTALYWYRQSLGQGPEFLIYFQGTGAADDSGLPNDRFFAVRPEGSVSTLKIQRTERGDSAVYLCASSLHGGDYGYTFGSGTRLTVV.

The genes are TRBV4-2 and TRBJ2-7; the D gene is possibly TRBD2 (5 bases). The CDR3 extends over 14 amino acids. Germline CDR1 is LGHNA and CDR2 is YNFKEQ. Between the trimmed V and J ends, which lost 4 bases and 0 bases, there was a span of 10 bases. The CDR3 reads CASSPAVSSYEQYF. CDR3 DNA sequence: TGTGCCAGCAGCCCAGCGGTAAGCTCCTACGAGCAGTACTTC.

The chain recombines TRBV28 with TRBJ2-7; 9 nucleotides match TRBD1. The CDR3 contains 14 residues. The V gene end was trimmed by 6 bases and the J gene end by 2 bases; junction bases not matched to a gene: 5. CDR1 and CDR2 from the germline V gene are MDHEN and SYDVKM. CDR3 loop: CASSWGQGTYEQYF. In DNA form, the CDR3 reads TGTGCCAGCAGCTGGGGACAGGGAACCTACGAGCAGTACTTC.

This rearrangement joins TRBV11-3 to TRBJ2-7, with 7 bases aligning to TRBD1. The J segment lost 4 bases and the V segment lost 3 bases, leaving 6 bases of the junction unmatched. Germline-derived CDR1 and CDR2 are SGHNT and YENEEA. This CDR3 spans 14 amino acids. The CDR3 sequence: CASSFGDSEYEQYF. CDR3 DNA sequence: TGTGCCAGCAGCTTTGGGGACAGCGAGTACGAGCAGTACTTC.

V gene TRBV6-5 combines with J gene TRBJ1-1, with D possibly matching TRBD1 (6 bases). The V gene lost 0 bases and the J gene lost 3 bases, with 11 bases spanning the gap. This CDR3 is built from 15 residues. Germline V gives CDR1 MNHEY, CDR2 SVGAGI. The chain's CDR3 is CASSYSKQGDTEAFF. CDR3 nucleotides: TGTGCCAGCAGTTACTCGAAACAGGGAGACACTGAAGCTTTCTTT.

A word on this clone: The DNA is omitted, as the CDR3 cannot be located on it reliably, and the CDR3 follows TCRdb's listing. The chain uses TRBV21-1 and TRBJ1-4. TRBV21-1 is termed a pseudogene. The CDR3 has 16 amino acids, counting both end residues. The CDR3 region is CASSTGVGDGNEKLFF.

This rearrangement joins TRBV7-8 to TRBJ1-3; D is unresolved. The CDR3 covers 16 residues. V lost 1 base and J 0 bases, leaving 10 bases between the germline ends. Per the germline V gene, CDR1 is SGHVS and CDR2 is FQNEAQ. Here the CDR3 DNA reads TGTGCCAGCAGCTTAGAACGGAGCTACTCTGGAAACACCATATATTTT. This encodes CASSLERSYSGNTIYF. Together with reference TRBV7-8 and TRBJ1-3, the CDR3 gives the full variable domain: GAGVSQSPRYKVAKRGQDVALRCDPISGHVSLFWYQQALGQGPEFLTYFQNEAQLDKSGLPSDRFFAERPEGSVSTLKIQRTQQEDSAVYLCASSLERSYSGNTIYFGEGSWLTVV.

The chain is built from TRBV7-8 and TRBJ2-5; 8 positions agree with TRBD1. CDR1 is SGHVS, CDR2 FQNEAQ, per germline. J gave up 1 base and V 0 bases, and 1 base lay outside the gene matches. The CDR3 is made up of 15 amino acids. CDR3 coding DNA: TGTGCCAGCAGCTTAGCTGGGACAGGCCAAGAGACCCAGTACTTC. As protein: CASSLAGTGQETQYF. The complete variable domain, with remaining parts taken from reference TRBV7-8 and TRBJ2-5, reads GAGVSQSPRYKVAKRGQDVALRCDPISGHVSLFWYQQALGQGPEFLTYFQNEAQLDKSGLPSDRFFAERPEGSVSTLKIQRTQQEDSAVYLCASSLAGTGQETQYFGPGTRLLVL.

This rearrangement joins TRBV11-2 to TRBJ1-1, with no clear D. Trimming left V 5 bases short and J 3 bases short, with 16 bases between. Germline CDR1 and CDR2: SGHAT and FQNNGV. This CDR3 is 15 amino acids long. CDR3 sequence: CASSQSNTRYTEAFF. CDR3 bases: TGTGCCAGCAGCCAAAGTAACACTAGGTACACTGAAGCTTTCTTT.

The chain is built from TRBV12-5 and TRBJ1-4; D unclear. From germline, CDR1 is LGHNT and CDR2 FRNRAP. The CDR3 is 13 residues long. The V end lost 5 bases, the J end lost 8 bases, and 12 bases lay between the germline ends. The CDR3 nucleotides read TGTGCTAGTGGTCCGCGGGTGGGAGAAAAACTGTTTTTT. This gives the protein CASGPRVGEKLFF.

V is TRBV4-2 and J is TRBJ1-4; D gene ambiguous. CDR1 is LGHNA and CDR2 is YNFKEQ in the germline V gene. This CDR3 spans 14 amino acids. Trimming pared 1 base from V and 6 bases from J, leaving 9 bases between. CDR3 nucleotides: TGTGCCAGCAGCCAAGTTTCCTTGGATGAAAAACTGTTTTTT. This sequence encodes CASSQVSLDEKLFF.

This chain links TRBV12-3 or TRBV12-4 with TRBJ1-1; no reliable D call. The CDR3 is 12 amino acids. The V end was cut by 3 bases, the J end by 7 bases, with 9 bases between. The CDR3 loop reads CASSFGQIEAFF. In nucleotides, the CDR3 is TGTGCCAGCAGTTTTGGGCAGATTGAAGCTTTCTTT.

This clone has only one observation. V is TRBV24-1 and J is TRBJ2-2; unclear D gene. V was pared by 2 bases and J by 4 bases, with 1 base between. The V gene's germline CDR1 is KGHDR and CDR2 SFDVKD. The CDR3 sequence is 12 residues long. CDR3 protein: CATSDSTGELFF. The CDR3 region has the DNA TGTGCCACCAGTGATTCCACCGGGGAGCTGTTTTTT.

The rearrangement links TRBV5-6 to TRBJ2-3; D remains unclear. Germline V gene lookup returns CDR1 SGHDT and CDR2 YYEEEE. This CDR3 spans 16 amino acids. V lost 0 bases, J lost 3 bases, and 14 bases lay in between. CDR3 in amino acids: CASSLGPGAATDTQYF. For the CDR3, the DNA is TGTGCCAGCAGCTTGGGCCCGGGCGCTGCTACAGATACGCAGTATTTT.

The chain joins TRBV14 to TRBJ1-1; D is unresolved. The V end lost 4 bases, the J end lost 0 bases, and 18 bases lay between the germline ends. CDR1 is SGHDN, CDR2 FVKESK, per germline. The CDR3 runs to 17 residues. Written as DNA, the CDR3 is TGTGCCAGCAGCCTACTCCCCCCGCGAGGGATGAACACTGAAGCTTTCTTT. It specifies CASSLLPPRGMNTEAFF.